Shown below are 18 T cell receptor beta chains from a single sample sequenced in a study of blood T cell repertoires in COVID-19. Profiling relied on immunoSEQ multiplex PCR, and the TCRdb table lists in-frame clones only, not all of them. The sample has 450,000 to 500,000 clones, 75% to 90% seen once. Material: PBMCs or T cells enriched from blood (not recorded which). Source of these receptors: a woman younger than 30 who had recovered from COVID-19.

V and J are TRBV15 and TRBJ1-2, with 8 bases aligning to TRBD1. The CDR3 consists of 14 residues. V was pared by 5 bases and J by 8 bases, with 10 bases of the junction left unmatched. Germline V gene lookup returns CDR1 LNHNV and CDR2 YYDKDF (reference sequence). CDR3 DNA: TGTGCCACCAGCCGCCAGGGGGCGCCGGGAGGCTACACCTTC. This sequence encodes CATSRQGAPGGYTF.

This sequence joins TRBV19 and TRBJ2-1; TRBD1 matches 9 bases. The CDR3 totals 15 residues. Germline V gene sequence: CDR1 LNHDA, CDR2 SQIVND (reference sequence). V gave up 3 bases and J gave up 5 bases; unmatched junction bases: 5. The CDR3 protein is CASSMDRGDHNEQFF. The CDR3 coding sequence is TGTGCCAGTAGTATGGACAGGGGTGACCACAATGAGCAGTTCTTC.

This clone was seen a single time. The CDR3 spells CAWSMIGVGYGYTF. In DNA form, the CDR3 reads TGTGCCTGGAGTATGATCGGGGTAGGGTATGGCTACACCTTC. This sequence joins TRBV30 and TRBJ1-2, with no clear D. Trimming shortened V by 2 bases and J by 5 bases, and 15 bases separated the two germline ends. CDR1 is GTSNPN and CDR2 is SVGIG in the germline V gene (reference sequence). The CDR3 is made up of 14 amino acids.

This clone has more than one count but fewer than ten. The chain couples TRBV10-1 to TRBJ2-7; a weak D match, TRBD2 (6 bases). There are 16 residues in the CDR3. Germline CDR1 is WNHNN and CDR2 is SYGVQD (reference sequence). The germline V and J ends were trimmed by 7 bases and 2 bases, with 21 bases remaining between them. The CDR3 DNA sequence: TGCGCCAGCATGAGGGAGGCGAGACAACCAACCTACGAGCAGTACTTC. It is translated as CASMREARQPTYEQYF.

V usage is TRBV2 and J usage is TRBJ1-4; D gene ambiguous. The CDR3 is made up of 16 amino acids. V was trimmed by 6 bases and J by 1 base, leaving 15 bases between them. CDR1 and CDR2 from the germline V gene are SNHLY and FYNNEI. The CDR3, as DNA: TGTGCCAGCAGCGCGGGGAGATGGGTAACTAATGAAAAACTGTTTTTT. This gives the protein CASSAGRWVTNEKLFF.

This sequence joins TRBV2 and TRBJ1-2; D is possibly TRBD1 (5 bases). Trimming pared 5 bases from V and 6 bases from J, leaving 16 bases between. CDR1 and CDR2 (germline): SNHLY, FYNNEI. The CDR3 has 14 amino acids. The CDR3 loop reads CASSTRRGGDGYTF. In nucleotides, the CDR3 is TGTGCCAGCAGTACCCGGCGGGGAGGGGATGGCTACACCTTC.

The chain has TRBV19 and TRBJ1-4; tentative D call: TRBD1 (6 bases). This CDR3 is 16 amino acids long. The germline CDR1 and CDR2 sequences are LNHDA and SQIVND (reference sequence). The V end was cut by 7 bases, the J end by 9 bases, with 24 bases between. The CDR3 protein is CASKPQGDTMRKKLFF. The CDR3 DNA sequence: TGTGCCAGTAAACCTCAAGGGGACACTATGAGAAAAAAACTGTTTTTT.

This chain links TRBV19 with TRBJ1-3; tentative D call: TRBD1 (6 bases). The V end was cut by 6 bases, the J end by 0 bases, with 9 bases between. The germline CDR1 and CDR2 sequences are LNHDA and SQIVND (reference sequence). The CDR3 contains 14 residues. The CDR3: CASSWTDSGNTIYF. Here the CDR3 DNA reads TGTGCCAGTAGCTGGACAGACTCTGGAAACACCATATATTTT. Filled out from reference TRBV19 and TRBJ1-3, the complete variable domain reads DGGITQSPKYLFRKEGQNVTLSCEQNLNHDAMYWYRQDPGQGLRLIYYSQIVNDFQKGDIAEGYSVSREKKESFPLTVTSAQKNPTAFYLCASSWTDSGNTIYFGEGSWLTVV.

The chain couples TRBV5-1 to TRBJ1-1; 10 nucleotides align to TRBD1. Per germline, CDR1 SGHRS and CDR2 YFSETQ. V dropped 0 bases and J dropped 1; count of bases not matched to a gene: 3. The CDR3 runs to 16 residues. CDR3 sequence reads: CASSLGDRGGNTEAFF. CDR3 sequence (DNA): TGCGCCAGCAGCTTGGGGGACAGGGGAGGGAACACTGAAGCTTTCTTT.

J is TRBJ1-5 and V is TRBV28; D gene ambiguous. Germline CDR1 MDHEN, CDR2 SYDVKM. Trimming removed 3 bases from V and 7 bases from J, with 19 bases in between. The CDR3 runs 16 residues. The CDR3 DNA reads TGTGCCAGCAGTTTTGTGGCGGGGTTGAGGCGGCAGCCCCAGCATTTT. Its protein product is CASSFVAGLRRQPQHF.

The rearrangement links TRBV10-3 to TRBJ1-2; D is ambiguous. Trimming shortened V by 0 bases and J by 6 bases, and 14 bases separated the two germline ends. The CDR3 runs 15 residues. Per the germline V gene, CDR1 is ENHRY and CDR2 is SYGVKD. CDR3 amino acids: CAISESKEKYNGYTF. In DNA form, the CDR3 reads TGTGCCATCAGTGAGTCGAAAGAAAAGTACAATGGCTACACCTTC.

This chain connects TRBV12-3 or TRBV12-4 to TRBJ2-5; D is perhaps TRBD1 (5 bases). This CDR3 is built from 13 residues. Trimming left V 2 bases short and J 5 bases short, with 9 bases between. The CDR3 reads CASSLSGIETQYF. The CDR3, as DNA: TGTGCCAGCAGTTTATCAGGGATCGAGACCCAGTACTTC.

The rearrangement joins TRBV30 to TRBJ2-7; D gene uncertain. Looked up from germline, CDR1 is GTSNPN and CDR2 is SVGIG (reference sequence). With 0 bases removed from V and 0 bases from J, the gap between germline ends came to 9 bases. CDR3 size: 14 residues. CDR3 nucleotide sequence: TGTGCCTGGAGTGTACGAAAGAGCTCCTACGAGCAGTACTTC. Protein product: CAWSVRKSSYEQYF.

The V and J genes are TRBV24-1 and TRBJ1-5; the match to TRBD1 covers 8 bases. This CDR3 is 16 amino acids long. The V segment lost 7 bases and the J segment 0 bases; nucleotides outside the gene matches: 7. Germline V gives CDR1 KGHDR, CDR2 SFDVKD. CDR3 in DNA: TGTGCCACCAGGACGGACAGGGACCTTAGCAATCAGCCCCAGCATTTT. It is translated as CATRTDRDLSNQPQHF.

The J gene is TRBJ2-7, the V gene TRBV5-1, with D possibly being TRBD1 (6 bases). Per germline, CDR1 SGHRS and CDR2 YFSETQ. V was cut by 4 bases and J by 5 bases, with 16 bases left in between. This CDR3 spans 14 amino acids. CDR3 amino acids: CASSPSTGLDEQYF. CDR3 nucleotide sequence: TGCGCCAGCAGCCCCTCCACAGGGTTGGACGAGCAGTACTTC. The variable domain in full, completed from reference TRBV5-1 and TRBJ2-7, reads KAGVTQTPRYLIKTRGQQVTLSCSPISGHRSVSWYQQTPGQGLQFLFEYFSETQRNKGNFPGRFSGRQFSNSRSEMNVSTLELGDSALYLCASSPSTGLDEQYFGPGTRLTVT.

The genes are TRBV29-1 and TRBJ2-1, with 8 bases fitting TRBD2. The CDR3 loop spans 15 amino acids. Germline CDR1 SQVTM, CDR2 ANQGSEA. V lost 4 bases and J lost 2; bases outside the gene matches: 7. CDR3 sequence reads: CSVGGRGGTYNEQFF. The DNA of the CDR3 is TGCAGCGTTGGTGGTCGGGGGGGGACCTACAATGAGCAGTTCTTC.

The chain is built from TRBV5-1 and TRBJ1-2; TRBD1 is a possible D gene (6 bases). Germline V gives CDR1 SGHRS, CDR2 YFSETQ. Deletions cut 0 bases from V and 0 bases from J, with 21 bases between. There are 19 residues in the CDR3. The CDR3 coding sequence is TGCGCCAGCAGCTTGGAAGGACGCGGACAGACGAGTTCTAACTATGGCTACACCTTC. This translates into CASSLEGRGQTSSNYGYTF.

V gene TRBV19 combines with J gene TRBJ1-3, with D uncertain. Trimming took 3 bases from V and 4 from J, leaving 13 bases between them. CDR1 is LNHDA and CDR2 is SQIVND in the germline V gene (reference sequence). CDR3 length: 15 residues. The CDR3 DNA reads TGTGCCAGTAGTATCTCCGGACTCGAAGGAAACACCATATATTTT. Its translation is CASSISGLEGNTIYF. Full variable domain (rest looked up from reference TRBV19 and TRBJ1-3): DGGITQSPKYLFRKEGQNVTLSCEQNLNHDAMYWYRQDPGQGLRLIYYSQIVNDFQKGDIAEGYSVSREKKESFPLTVTSAQKNPTAFYLCASSISGLEGNTIYFGEGSWLTVV.